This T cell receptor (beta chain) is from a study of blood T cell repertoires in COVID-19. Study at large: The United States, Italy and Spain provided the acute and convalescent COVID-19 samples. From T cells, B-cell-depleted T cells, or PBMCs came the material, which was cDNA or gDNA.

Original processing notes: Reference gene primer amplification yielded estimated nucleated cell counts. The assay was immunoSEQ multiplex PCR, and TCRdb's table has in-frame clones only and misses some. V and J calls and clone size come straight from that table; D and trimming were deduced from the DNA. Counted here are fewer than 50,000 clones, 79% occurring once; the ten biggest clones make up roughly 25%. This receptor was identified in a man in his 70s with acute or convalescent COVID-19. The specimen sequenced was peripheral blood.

CDR3 amino acids: CASSRDRVGYEQYF. In nucleotides, the CDR3 is TGTGCCAGCAGCAGAGACAGGGTCGGCTACGAGCAGTACTTC. The rearrangement uses TRBV27 and TRBJ2-7; 7 nucleotides agree with TRBD1. Trimming took 6 bases from V and 3 from J; bases not matched to a gene: 8. Germline V gives CDR1 MNHEY, CDR2 SMNVEV (reference sequence). The CDR3 has 14 residues.